The 27 T cell receptor beta chains presented below share a single source sample, sequenced in a study of Graves' ophthalmopathy and Graves' hyperthyroidism. RNA transcripts provided the template for amplifying TCR beta CDR3 regions. First-round RT-PCR with HTBI primers preceded a second-round multiplex PCR. One entry per CDR3 protein results from TCRdb running MiXCR on the multiplex PCR reads. Altogether fewer than 600,000 distinct CDR3 sequences are present, around 14% being singletons, with the ten largest covering approximately 9.8%. Sequences were obtained from blood. The source of these receptors is a woman aged 30 to 39 with Graves' ophthalmopathy.

In this sample, this clonotype turned up many times. The chain uses TRBV24-1 and TRBJ2-7; D gene unclear. The germline V gene has CDR1 KGHDR and CDR2 SFDVKD. V was cut by 9 bases and J by 6 bases, with 14 bases left in between. This CDR3 is 12 amino acids long. CDR3 nucleotide sequence: TGTGCCACCTCAACAGAGAGGAGCGAGCAGTACTTC. Protein product: CATSTERSEQYF.

This clonotype was seen repeatedly, ten times or more. The gene calls are TRBV9 and TRBJ2-5; D is unresolved. CDR3 size: 14 residues. The V end was cut by 0 bases, the J end by 3 bases, with 9 bases between. Germline values: CDR1 SGDLS, CDR2 YYNGEE. The CDR3 reads CASSVDPGEETQYF. The DNA for the CDR3 is TGTGCCAGCAGCGTAGACCCAGGAGAAGAGACCCAGTACTTC.

This clonotype was picked up many times. V is TRBV4-1 and J is TRBJ1-2, with D possibly TRBD1 on 5 matching bases. Looked up from germline, CDR1 is MGHRA and CDR2 is YSYEKL. CDR3 size: 12 residues. V lost 6 bases and J lost 2, with 7 bases in between. The CDR3 DNA reads TGCGCCAGCAGGGGGGGGAACTATGGCTACACCTTC. Its translation: CASRGGNYGYTF.

The sample holds many counts of this clonotype. The genes are TRBV6-1 and TRBJ2-7; D ambiguous. The CDR3 has 13 amino acids. Looked up from germline, CDR1 is MNHNS and CDR2 is SASEGT. V was pared by 5 bases and J by 2 bases, with 10 bases between. The CDR3 DNA reads TGTGCCAGCAGTCAGGACCCTCCCTACGAGCAGTACTTC. As protein: CASSQDPPYEQYF.

This clonotype appeared many times. This chain links TRBV20-1 with TRBJ2-2; maybe TRBD1 (5 bases). The CDR3 spans 14 residues. CDR1 DFQATT and CDR2 SNEGSKA come from the germline V gene (reference sequence). Trimming left V 0 bases short and J 4 bases short, with 9 bases between. CDR3 in DNA: TGCAGTGCTAGAGATCCTAGGGGCACCGGGGAGCTGTTTTTT. It codes for CSARDPRGTGELFF.

This clonotype appeared many times. V usage is TRBV18 and J usage is TRBJ2-7; D call uncertain. Germline V gene lookup returns CDR1 KGHSH and CDR2 LQKENI. The CDR3 loop spans 13 amino acids. Trimming left V 0 bases short and J 4 bases short, with 7 bases between. CDR3 sequence: CASSPPVQYEQYF. The CDR3, as DNA: TGTGCCAGCTCACCACCGGTCCAGTACGAGCAGTACTTC.

At least ten counts were recorded for this clonotype. The chain is built from TRBV12-3 or TRBV12-4 and TRBJ2-2; possible D gene TRBD1, 5 bases. The CDR3 has 14 residues. Trimming cost V 4 bases and J 2 bases, with 8 bases left between them. For the CDR3, the DNA is TGTGCCAGCAGTTGGACACGAAACACCGGGGAGCTGTTTTTT. Protein product: CASSWTRNTGELFF.

This clonotype showed up many times. This chain links TRBV11-2 with TRBJ2-5; unclear D gene. The germline V and J ends were trimmed by 5 bases and 1 base, with 8 bases remaining between them. The germline CDR1 and CDR2 sequences are SGHAT and FQNNGV. CDR3 length equals 13 residues. DNA of the CDR3: TGTGCCAGCAGCGGCAGTTTCCAAGAGACCCAGTACTTC. Translation: CASSGSFQETQYF.

This clonotype was found many times. The chain couples TRBV28 to TRBJ1-2, with a possible D match to TRBD1 (5 bases). The CDR3 length is 14 residues. The ends were cut back, 4 bases at V and 4 bases at J, with 13 bases in the middle. Germline values: CDR1 MDHEN, CDR2 SYDVKM. CDR3 sequence: CASSSAGTGYGYTF. In nucleotides, the CDR3 is TGTGCCAGCAGTTCGGCCGGGACGGGCTATGGCTACACCTTC.

This clonotype was recorded at least ten times. The chain joins TRBV6-5 to TRBJ2-7; 9 bases are shared with TRBD1. Germline V CDR1 and CDR2: MNHEY, SVGAGI. This CDR3 is built from 14 residues. J gave up 3 bases and V 7 bases, and 7 bases lay outside the gene matches. The CDR3 bases are TGTGCCAGCAACCCCCGGGACAGGGTCTACGAGCAGTACTTC. Residues: CASNPRDRVYEQYF.

This clonotype has ten or more counts. The rearrangement uses TRBV28 and TRBJ2-2; the D gene is possibly TRBD1 (6 bases). This CDR3 is built from 15 residues. Trimming took off 2 bases at V and 2 bases at J, with 9 bases between the two ends. The V gene's germline CDR1 is MDHEN and CDR2 SYDVKM. Here the CDR3 reads CASSLLGQNTGELFF. The CDR3 DNA reads as TGTGCCAGCAGTTTACTGGGACAAAACACCGGGGAGCTGTTTTTT.

This clonotype was observed a handful of times. This rearrangement joins TRBV18 to TRBJ2-7, with a tentative D call TRBD1 (6 bases). V lost 4 bases to trimming and J lost 1 base, with 14 bases between them. Germline V lookup: CDR1 KGHSH, CDR2 LQKENI. CDR3 length equals 15 residues. This CDR3 reads CASSLYGGQSYEQYF. CDR3 coding DNA: TGTGCCAGCTCACTTTACGGAGGACAGTCCTACGAGCAGTACTTC.

The rearrangement joins TRBV6-5 to TRBJ2-5, with 11 positions matching TRBD2. The V and J ends lost 2 bases and 2 bases, in that order; junction bases with no gene match: 4. Germline CDR1 reads MNHEY; CDR2 reads SVGAGI. The CDR3 contains 16 residues. The CDR3 DNA reads TGTGCCAGCAGTTACAACCTAGCGGGGGGACAAGAGACCCAGTACTTC. Translating gives CASSYNLAGGQETQYF.

A note on this clonotype: Since a much larger clone is just one base distant, this may be a read error. The rearrangement links TRBV6-1 to TRBJ1-1, with D possibly being TRBD1 (6 bases). The CDR3 sequence is 16 residues long. Germline CDR1 and CDR2: MNHNS and SASEGT. V shed 6 bases and J shed 1 base, with 18 bases lying between them. The CDR3 is CASSLFNRVGNTEAFF. CDR3 DNA sequence: TGTGCCAGCAGCCTCTTCAACAGGGTGGGGAACACTGAAGCTTTCTTT.

This clonotype was counted ten times or more. The CDR3: CASSSMGGDTEAFF. The DNA of the CDR3 is TGTGCCAGCAGCTCAATGGGGGGCGACACTGAAGCTTTCTTT. The gene calls are TRBV7-6 and TRBJ1-1; D might be TRBD1 (6 bases). Germline assignment: CDR1 SGHVS and CDR2 FNYEAQ. The CDR3 runs to 14 residues. Trimming removed 4 bases from V and 3 bases from J, with 12 bases in between.

V usage is TRBV27 and J usage is TRBJ2-5; no clear D gene. The CDR3 consists of 13 residues. Germline-derived CDR1 and CDR2 are MNHEY and SMNVEV (reference sequence). V gave up 5 bases and J gave up 1 base, with 8 bases separating them. CDR3 bases: TGTGCCAGCAGTCGCTTTTGCCAAGAGACCCAGTACTTC. Amino acid sequence: CASSRFCQETQYF.

A note on this clonotype: The final CDR3 position lacks the conserved phenylalanine or tryptophan, pointing to a likely read error. The V and J genes are TRBV6-1 and TRBJ1-2; no reliable D call. The CDR3 is made up of 14 amino acids. The ends were cut back, 7 bases at V and 8 bases at J, with 20 bases in the middle. The germline V gene has CDR1 MNHNS and CDR2 SASEGT. The CDR3 nucleotides are TGTGCCAGCACTAAGAAGGGATTTGTCGACGGCTACACCGTC. It specifies CASTKKGFVDGYTV.

The V gene is TRBV5-1, the J gene TRBJ1-2, with TRBD1 identical over 7 bases. The J segment lost 6 bases and the V segment lost 4 bases, leaving 6 bases of the junction unmatched. Germline assignment: CDR1 SGHRS and CDR2 YFSETQ. The CDR3 loop spans 13 amino acids. The CDR3 DNA sequence: TGCGCCAGCAGCAGACAGGGAGGAGATGGCTACACCTTC. Protein sequence: CASSRQGGDGYTF.

The rearrangement links TRBV6-1 to TRBJ2-5; 8 bases are a match to TRBD2. There are 17 residues in the CDR3. Trimming took 7 bases from V and 2 from J; bases not matched to a gene: 15. CDR1 and CDR2 (germline): MNHNS, SASEGT. For the CDR3, the DNA is TGTGCCAGCATCGAACCTAAACTAGCGGAACTACAAGAGACCCAGTACTTC. It translates to CASIEPKLAELQETQYF.

This clonotype came up a few times. A single base separates this from a much larger clone, so it may be a read error. V is TRBV7-9 and J is TRBJ1-5; 7 bases are a match to TRBD1. The trim removed 5 bases at V and 2 bases at J, leaving 6 bases unmatched. The CDR3 is made up of 15 amino acids. Germline lookup yields CDR1 SEHNR and CDR2 FQNEAQ (reference sequence). CDR3 sequence reads: CASSDYRGGNQPQHF. DNA of the CDR3: TGTGCCAGCAGCGACTACAGGGGTGGCAATCAGCCCCAGCATTTT.

This sequence joins TRBV3-1 and TRBJ2-7; D call uncertain. Trimming removed 0 bases from V and 0 bases from J, with 15 bases in between. CDR1 and CDR2 from the germline V gene are LGHDT and YNNKEL (reference sequence). The length of the CDR3 is 17 residues. CDR3 DNA sequence: TGTGCCAGCAGCCAAGATCTTTACGGATCTAGCTCCTACGAGCAGTACTTC. Translating it yields CASSQDLYGSSSYEQYF.

The sample holds many counts of this clonotype. The V and J genes are TRBV6-5 and TRBJ1-1; tentative D call: TRBD1 (6 bases). The germline V and J ends were trimmed by 5 bases and 7 bases, with 23 bases remaining between them. The germline gives CDR1 MNHEY, CDR2 SVGAGI. This CDR3 is 16 amino acids long. Here the CDR3 reads CASSRTLTGRGGEAFF. CDR3 coding DNA: TGTGCCAGCAGTCGCACCCTTACAGGGAGGGGTGGTGAAGCTTTCTTT.

This clonotype appeared many times. The V call is TRBV11-2, the J call TRBJ2-4; no reliable D call. This CDR3 comprises 12 residues. The V and J ends lost 11 bases and 3 bases respectively, with 11 bases between them. In germline, CDR1 is SGHAT, CDR2 FQNNGV. The CDR3 sequence is CARTGYKNIQYF. The CDR3, as DNA: TGTGCCCGCACGGGTTACAAAAACATTCAGTACTTC. Filled out from reference TRBV11-2 and TRBJ2-4, the complete variable domain reads EAGVAQSPRYKIIEKRQSVAFWCNPISGHATLYWYQQILGQGPKLLIQFQNNGVVDDSQLPKDRFSAERLKGVDSTLKIQPAKLEDSAVYLCARTGYKNIQYFGAGTRLSVL.

This clonotype was seen many times. In DNA, the CDR3 is TGTGCCAGCAGTTTCACCGGGACAGGGGAGACCCAGTACTTC. Translated, it gives CASSFTGTGETQYF. The chain employs TRBV12-3 or TRBV12-4 and TRBJ2-5; the match to TRBD1 covers 9 bases. The ends lost 3 bases at V and 5 bases at J; junction bases unmatched: 4. The length of the CDR3 is 14 residues.

This clonotype was detected many times. The chain couples TRBV20-1 to TRBJ1-1, with D maybe TRBD1 (5 bases). Between the trimmed V and J ends, which lost 0 bases and 2 bases, there was a span of 16 bases. The CDR3 extends over 16 amino acids. The germline V gene encodes CDR1 DFQATT and CDR2 SNEGSKA (reference sequence). DNA of the CDR3: TGCAGTGCTAGAGACTACCGGGACCTTATTAACACTGAAGCTTTCTTT. Translating gives CSARDYRDLINTEAFF.

This clonotype was detected a few times. Written as DNA, the CDR3 is TGCGCCAGCAGCCCCCTACGAGCGCCCCTCTACGAGCAGTACTTC. Translated: CASSPLRAPLYEQYF. The chain is built from TRBV5-1 and TRBJ2-7; no clear D. The germline V gene has CDR1 SGHRS and CDR2 YFSETQ. Trimming pared 4 bases from V and 3 bases from J, leaving 17 bases between. This CDR3 spans 15 amino acids.

This clonotype showed up many times. The chain recombines TRBV12-3 or TRBV12-4 with TRBJ1-1; 8 bases are a match to TRBD1. The length of the CDR3 is 16 residues. The V and J ends lost 5 bases and 2 bases, in that order; junction bases with no gene match: 10. Here the CDR3 reads CASSPAGGMDNTEAFF. The CDR3, as DNA: TGTGCCAGCAGTCCGGCAGGGGGCATGGATAACACTGAAGCTTTCTTT.